This T cell receptor beta chain was identified during a study of blood T cells in healthy people across ages. A second PCR, run for about 6 to 11 cycles, used a sample-barcoded 5' primer plus a J-beta primer mix. TCRdb re-derived calls from the 5' RACE reads in MiXCR, one entry per CDR3 protein. The sample lists some 1.5 million distinct CDR3 sequences; about 28% were seen once. The germline V gene encodes CDR1 SGHTA and CDR2 FQGNSA. The V end was cut by 6 bases, the J end by 7 bases, with 25 bases between. This CDR3 is 18 amino acids long. Specimen: blood. The sequence was obtained from a woman in her 30s in good health. The V and J genes are TRBV7-2 and TRBJ1-6; D unclear. CDR3 in amino acids: CASSPNTSGTKINSPLHF. In DNA form, the CDR3 reads TGTGCCAGCAGTCCGAACACTTCCGGTACAAAGATAAATTCACCCCTCCACTTT.